This TCR beta chain was sequenced during a study of Graves' ophthalmopathy and Graves' hyperthyroidism. Many counts were recorded for this clonotype. The authors amplified TCR beta CDR3 regions, and they did so from RNA transcripts for repertoire sequencing. An opening RT-PCR round employed HTBI primers and preceded a second-round multiplex PCR. TCRdb independently ran MiXCR on the multiplex PCR reads; one entry per CDR3 protein. Of hundreds of thousands of distinct CDR3 sequences in the sample, about two fifths were seen once. Pregnancy or lactation, uncontrolled infections and other autoimmune diseases were grounds for excluding patients. The receptor was isolated from an adult man with Graves' ophthalmopathy. The specimen sequenced was peripheral blood.

In DNA form, the CDR3 reads TGCGCCAGCAGCTCCGGCAGGCGCGGGCGGAATGGCTACACCTTC. Translating gives CASSSGRRGRNGYTF. The chain couples TRBV5-1 to TRBJ1-2; D unclear. This CDR3 region has 15 residues. With 3 bases removed from V and 6 bases from J, the gap between germline ends came to 18 bases. Germline V gives CDR1 SGHRS, CDR2 YFSETQ.